The present entry profiles one T cell receptor (beta chain) with its context. Antigen: not known. The source of the sample is a study of T cells in Graves' hyperthyroidism and ophthalmopathy. Study details: Peripheral blood specimens were obtained at initial diagnosis, prior to any treatment. The study's findings and limits: Most thyroid-expanded clonotypes above 0.001 were also found in blood.

Diagnosing involved the use of clinical symptoms, serum thyroxine and TRAb, thyroid ultrasound and orbital computed tomography. Any symptoms of ophthalmopathy came after the first hyperthyroidism diagnosis, from which the blood sample dates. RNA transcripts provided the source from which TCR beta CDR3 regions were amplified. With the HTBI primer set, the TCR CDR3 went through a first round of RT-PCR. TCRdb itself ran the multiplex PCR reads through MiXCR, one entry per CDR3 protein. The table records about 580,000 distinct CDR3 sequences, approximately 15% of them present only once. Germline-derived CDR1 and CDR2 are WSHSY and SAAADI. This CDR3 has 14 residues. The V end was cut by 5 bases, the J end by 4 bases, with 14 bases between.

Sample: blood. This sequence originates from a woman in her thirties with Graves' hyperthyroidism that later progressed to Graves' ophthalmopathy. The genes are TRBV10-2 and TRBJ1-1; D is ambiguous. CDR3 DNA sequence: TGCGCCAGCAGTCGAAGGGCTGGTCGCACTGAAGCTTTCTTT. Translated: CASSRRAGRTEAFF.